This T cell receptor beta chain was profiled in a study of OX40 agonist ivuxolimab in advanced cancers. About the research overall: Dose-escalation subjects each had hepatocellular carcinoma, melanoma, renal cell or head and neck cancer. Three patients had partial responses: one hepatocellular carcinoma, two cutaneous melanoma.

Germline values: CDR1 ENHRY, CDR2 SYGVKD. The CDR3 length is 18 residues. V lost 2 bases to trimming and J lost 0 bases, with 16 bases between them. Some clones are missing from TCRdb's copy, which holds only in-frame ones; the method was immunoSEQ multiplex PCR. This sample has some 70,000 clones, with more than 80% found just once. Blood samples were obtained at baseline, cycle 4 day 1, and cycle 7 day 1. This sample comprised CD4+ or CD8+ T cells sorted from blood, obtained in a trial of the OX40 agonist ivuxolimab. The receptor comes from an adult with an advanced solid tumor such as melanoma, head and neck, liver or kidney cancer. The chain couples TRBV10-3 to TRBJ2-2; D is perhaps TRBD1 or TRBD2 (5 bases each). This chain's CDR3 is CAISEGKGTAANTGELFF. Here the CDR3 DNA reads TGTGCCATCAGTGAGGGGAAGGGGACGGCCGCGAACACCGGGGAGCTGTTTTTT.